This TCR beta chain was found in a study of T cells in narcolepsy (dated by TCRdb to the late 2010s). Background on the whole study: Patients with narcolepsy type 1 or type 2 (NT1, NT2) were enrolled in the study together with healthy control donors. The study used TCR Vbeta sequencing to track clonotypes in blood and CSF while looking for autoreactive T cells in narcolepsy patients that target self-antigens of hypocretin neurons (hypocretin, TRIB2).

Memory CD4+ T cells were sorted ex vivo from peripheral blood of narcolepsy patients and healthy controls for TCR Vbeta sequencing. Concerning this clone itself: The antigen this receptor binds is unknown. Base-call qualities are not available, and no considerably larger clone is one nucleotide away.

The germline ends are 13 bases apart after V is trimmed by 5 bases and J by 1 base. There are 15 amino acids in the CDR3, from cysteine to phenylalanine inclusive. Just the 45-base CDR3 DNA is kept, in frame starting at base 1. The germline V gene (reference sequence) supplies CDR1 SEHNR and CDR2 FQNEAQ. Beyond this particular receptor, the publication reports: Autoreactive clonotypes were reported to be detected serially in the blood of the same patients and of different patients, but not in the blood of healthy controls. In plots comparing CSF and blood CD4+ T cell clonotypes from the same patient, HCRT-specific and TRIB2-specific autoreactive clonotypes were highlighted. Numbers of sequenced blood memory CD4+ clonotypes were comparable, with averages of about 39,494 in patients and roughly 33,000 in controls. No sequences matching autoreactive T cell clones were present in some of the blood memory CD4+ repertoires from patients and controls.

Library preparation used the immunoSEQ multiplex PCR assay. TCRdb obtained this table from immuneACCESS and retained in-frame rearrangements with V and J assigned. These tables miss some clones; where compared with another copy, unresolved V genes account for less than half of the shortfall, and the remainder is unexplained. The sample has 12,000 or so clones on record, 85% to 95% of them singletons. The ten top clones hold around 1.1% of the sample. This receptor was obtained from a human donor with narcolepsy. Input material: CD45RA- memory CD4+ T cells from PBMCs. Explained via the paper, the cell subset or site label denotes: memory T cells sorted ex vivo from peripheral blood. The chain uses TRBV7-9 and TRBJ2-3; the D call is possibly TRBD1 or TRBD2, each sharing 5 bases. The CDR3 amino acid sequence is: CASSPEGKGTDTQYF. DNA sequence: TGTGCCAGCAGCCCAGAGGGGAAGGGCACAGATACGCAGTATTTT.